This TCR beta chain was captured by sequencing in a study of cytomegalovirus exposure and HLA in healthy donors. Germline lookup yields CDR1 SGHNT and CDR2 YYREEE (reference sequence). After removal of 6 bases from V and 0 bases from J, the junction contained 12 bases not matched to a gene. This CDR3 is built from 18 residues. The PCR used 60 Vbeta and 13 Jbeta primers. Sequencing used immunoSEQ multiplex PCR; TCRdb keeps in-frame clones, though not all of them. This sample's table has some 51,000 clones. The receptor was derived from a man aged 45-65 years in good health and CMV-seropositive. Sequencing was done on a sample of PBMCs. The V call is TRBV5-4, the J call TRBJ2-3, with TRBD2 matching over 11 bases. In DNA form, the CDR3 reads TGTGCCAGCAAAAGGGGTACTAGCGGGGGCCTTAGCACAGATACGCAGTATTTT. Its protein is CASKRGTSGGLSTDTQYF. Using reference TRBV5-4 and TRBJ2-3 for the parts outside the CDR3, the full variable domain is ETGVTQSPTHLIKTRGQQVTLRCSSQSGHNTVSWYQQALGQGPQFIFQYYREEENGRGNFPPRFSGLQFPNYSSELNVNALELDDSALYLCASKRGTSGGLSTDTQYFGPGTRLTVL.